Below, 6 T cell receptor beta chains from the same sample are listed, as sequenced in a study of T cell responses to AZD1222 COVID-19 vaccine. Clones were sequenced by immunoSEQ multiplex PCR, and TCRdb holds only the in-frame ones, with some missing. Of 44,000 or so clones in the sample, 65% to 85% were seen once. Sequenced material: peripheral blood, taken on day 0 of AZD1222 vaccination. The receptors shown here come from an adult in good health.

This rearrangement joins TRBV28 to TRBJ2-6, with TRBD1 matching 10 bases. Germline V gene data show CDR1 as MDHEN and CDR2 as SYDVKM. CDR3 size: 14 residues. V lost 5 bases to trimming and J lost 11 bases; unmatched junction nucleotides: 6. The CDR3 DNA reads TGTGCCAGCAGTCTCGGACAGGGGGTCCACGTCCTGACTTTC. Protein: CASSLGQGVHVLTF.

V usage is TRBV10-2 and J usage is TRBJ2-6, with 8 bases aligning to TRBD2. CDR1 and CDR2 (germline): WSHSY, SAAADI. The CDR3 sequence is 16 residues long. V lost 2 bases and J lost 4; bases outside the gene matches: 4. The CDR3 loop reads CASSEPGGAGANVLTF. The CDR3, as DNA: TGCGCCAGCAGTGAGCCGGGAGGGGCCGGGGCCAACGTCCTGACTTTC.

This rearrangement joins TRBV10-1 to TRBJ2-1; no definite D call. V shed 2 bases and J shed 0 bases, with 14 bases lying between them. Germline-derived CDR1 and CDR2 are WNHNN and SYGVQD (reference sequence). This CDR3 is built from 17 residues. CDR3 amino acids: CASSELTGTSSYNEQFF. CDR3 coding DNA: TGCGCCAGCAGTGAGCTTACCGGAACGAGCTCCTACAATGAGCAGTTCTTC.

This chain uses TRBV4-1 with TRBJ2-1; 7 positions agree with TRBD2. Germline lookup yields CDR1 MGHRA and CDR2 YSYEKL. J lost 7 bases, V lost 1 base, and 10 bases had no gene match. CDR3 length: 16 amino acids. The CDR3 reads CASSQARGRALNEQFF. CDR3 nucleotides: TGCGCCAGCAGCCAAGCTCGAGGGAGGGCCTTAAATGAGCAGTTCTTC.

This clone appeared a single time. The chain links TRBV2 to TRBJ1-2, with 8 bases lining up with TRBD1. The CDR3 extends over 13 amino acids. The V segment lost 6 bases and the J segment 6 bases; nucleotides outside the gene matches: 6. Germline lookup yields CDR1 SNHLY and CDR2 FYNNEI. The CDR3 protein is CASRPDRDHGYTF. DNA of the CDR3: TGTGCCAGCAGACCGGACAGGGATCATGGCTACACCTTC. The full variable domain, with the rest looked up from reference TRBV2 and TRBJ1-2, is EPEVTQTPSHQVTQMGQEVILRCVPISNHLYFYWYRQILGQKVEFLVSFYNNEISEKSEIFDDQFSVERPDGSNFTLKIRSTKLEDSAMYFCASRPDRDHGYTFGSGTRLTVV.

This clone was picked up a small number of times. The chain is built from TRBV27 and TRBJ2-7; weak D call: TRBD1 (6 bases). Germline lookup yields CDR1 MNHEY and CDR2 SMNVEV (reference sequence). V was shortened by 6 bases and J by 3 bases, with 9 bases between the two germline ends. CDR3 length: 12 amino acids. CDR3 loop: CASSVQGYEQYF. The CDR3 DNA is TGTGCCAGCAGCGTACAGGGCTACGAGCAGTACTTC.